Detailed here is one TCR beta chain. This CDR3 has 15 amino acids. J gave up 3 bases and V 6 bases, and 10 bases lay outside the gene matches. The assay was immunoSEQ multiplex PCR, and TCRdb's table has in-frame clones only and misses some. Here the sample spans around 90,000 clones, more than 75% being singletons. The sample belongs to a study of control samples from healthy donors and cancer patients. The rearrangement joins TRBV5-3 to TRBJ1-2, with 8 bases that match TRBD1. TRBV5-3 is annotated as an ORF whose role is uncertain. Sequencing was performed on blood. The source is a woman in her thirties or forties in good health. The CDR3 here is CARIGEDRVHYGYTF. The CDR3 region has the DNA TGTGCCAGAATCGGAGAGGACAGGGTCCACTATGGCTACACCTTC.